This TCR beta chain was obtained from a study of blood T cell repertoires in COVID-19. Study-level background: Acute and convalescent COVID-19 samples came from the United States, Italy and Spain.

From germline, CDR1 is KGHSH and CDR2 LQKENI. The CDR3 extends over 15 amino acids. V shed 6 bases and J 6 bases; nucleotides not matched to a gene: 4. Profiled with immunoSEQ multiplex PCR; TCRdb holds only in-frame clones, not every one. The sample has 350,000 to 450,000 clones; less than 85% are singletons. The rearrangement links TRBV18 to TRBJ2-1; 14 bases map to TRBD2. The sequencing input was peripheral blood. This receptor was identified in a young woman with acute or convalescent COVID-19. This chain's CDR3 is CASSQGLAGANEQFF. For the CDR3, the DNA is TGTGCCAGCTCCCAGGGACTAGCGGGGGCCAATGAGCAGTTCTTC.